The sample holds many counts of the clone carrying this T cell receptor beta chain. Its specificity is not known. The data stem from a study of regulatory T cells in long-lasting Graves disease. Study-wide background: Graves' patients, diagnosed recently, had received antithyroid drugs under 3 months. General observations from the study: What was studied was peripheral blood only, and not thyroid tissue. Patients with persistent Graves' had lower TCR diversity than newly diagnosed patients.

Library construction for TCR beta used iRepertoire HTBI primers and Arm-PCR of CDR3 regions. TCRdb independently ran MiXCR on the multiplex PCR reads; one entry per CDR3 protein. The sample shows roughly 220,000 distinct CDR3 sequences, approximately 20% of them seen only once. The V gene's germline CDR1 is MNHNS and CDR2 SASEGT. V lost 3 bases to trimming and J lost 4 bases, with 3 bases between them. The CDR3 extends over 11 amino acids. Time point described: newly diagnosed GD, antithyroid drugs for less than 3 months. PBMC RNA was the source of the TCR library. This TCR was sampled from a female donor with Graves disease. The material sequenced was peripheral blood mononuclear cells (PBMCs), taken at new diagnosis, from a patient treated with antithyroid drugs. J is TRBJ1-2 and V is TRBV6-1; D is unresolved. The CDR3 sequence is CASSDIYGYTF. The DNA of the CDR3 is TGTGCCAGCAGTGACATCTATGGCTACACCTTC.